A single sample is the source of the 12 T cell receptor beta chains below, sequenced in a study of blood T cells in healthy people across ages. With a J-beta primer mix and a sample-barcoded 5' primer, a second PCR ran roughly 7 to 11 cycles. TCRdb recomputed calls from the 5' RACE reads with MiXCR, one row per CDR3 protein. The data show approximately 810,000 distinct CDR3 sequences, roughly 34% seen once. Sequenced material: blood. The receptor set was obtained from a man aged 18 to 30 in good health.

The chain uses TRBV7-2 and TRBJ1-2; 7 bases fit TRBD1. V lost 5 bases to trimming and J lost 0 bases; unmatched junction nucleotides: 9. This CDR3 comprises 16 residues. The germline V gene has CDR1 SGHTA and CDR2 FQGNSA. CDR3 amino acids: CASSLGPGTANYGYTF. The CDR3 DNA sequence: TGTGCCAGCAGCCTAGGCCCCGGGACAGCTAACTATGGCTACACCTTC.

A note on this clonotype: It may be a read error: a sequence one base away is much more abundant. The chain carries TRBV4-2 and TRBJ2-5; 8 nucleotides agree with TRBD2. The CDR3 sequence is 17 residues long. Looked up from germline, CDR1 is LGHNA and CDR2 is YNFKEQ. The DNA for the CDR3 is TGTGCCAGCATCCAACGGTCTAGCGGGCTAAACCAAGAGACCCAGTACTTC. Encoded protein: CASIQRSSGLNQETQYF.

As for this clonotype: The junction departs from germline at one end; a sequencing error may be responsible. The chain couples TRBV2 to TRBJ2-3, with D tentatively TRBD2 (5 bases). The CDR3 contains 15 residues. From germline, CDR1 is SNHLY and CDR2 FYNNEI. CDR3 amino acids: CVSNAGGSHTDTQYF. CDR3 bases: TGTGTCAGCAATGCCGGAGGCTCCCACACAGATACGCAGTATTTT.

The V gene is TRBV20-1, the J gene TRBJ1-1; D gene unclear. Trimming stripped 5 bases from V and 4 bases from J, with 20 bases between. This CDR3 comprises 15 residues. CDR1 and CDR2 (germline): DFQATT, SNEGSKA (reference sequence). CDR3 sequence reads: CSASGPGYEGTEAFF. CDR3 sequence (DNA): TGCAGTGCTTCGGGCCCGGGGTATGAAGGCACTGAAGCTTTCTTT.

Notes on this clonotype: One base away lies a much larger clone, so this may be a sequencing read error. The V and J genes are TRBV6-5 and TRBJ2-4, with no clear D. Germline values: CDR1 MNHEY, CDR2 SVGAGI. V lost 10 bases and J lost 0, with 16 bases in between. This CDR3 has 15 amino acids. The chain's CDR3 is CANRPGELAKNIQYF. In nucleotides, the CDR3 is TGTGCCAACAGACCCGGAGAGTTAGCCAAAAACATTCAGTACTTC.

This clonotype was seen only a few times. One base away lies a much larger clone, so this may be a sequencing read error. The chain couples TRBV10-3 to TRBJ1-2; D is undetermined. The length of the CDR3 is 14 residues. CDR1 ENHRY and CDR2 SYGVKD come from the germline V gene. DNA of the CDR3: TGTGCCATCAGCCCGGACGGGAGAGGCTATGGCAACACCTTC. It codes for CAISPDGRGYGNTF.

The chain carries TRBV6-6 and TRBJ2-1, with TRBD2 identical over 7 bases. After removal of 6 bases from V and 2 bases from J, the junction contained 7 bases not matched to a gene. The length of the CDR3 is 15 residues. From germline, CDR1 is MNHNY and CDR2 SVGAGI (reference sequence). The CDR3 sequence: CASSHLAEPYNEQFF. Here the CDR3 DNA reads TGTGCCAGCAGCCATCTAGCGGAACCCTACAATGAGCAGTTCTTC.

The chain employs TRBV11-2 and TRBJ1-1, with D perhaps matching TRBD1 (6 bases). This CDR3 has 15 residues. Germline assignment: CDR1 SGHAT and CDR2 FQNNGV. V gave up 5 bases and J gave up 0 bases, with 13 bases separating them. CDR3 DNA sequence: TGTGCCAGCAGCCCCCGGACAGAATTGAACACTGAAGCTTTCTTT. This gives the protein CASSPRTELNTEAFF.

This clonotype was counted many times. The chain carries TRBV4-3 and TRBJ2-5; D is unresolved. CDR3 size: 13 residues. In germline, CDR1 is LGHNA, CDR2 YSLEER. With 2 bases removed from V and 1 base from J, the gap between germline ends came to 5 bases. CDR3: CASSQWTQETQYF. The CDR3 bases are TGCGCCAGCAGCCAATGGACCCAAGAGACCCAGTACTTC.

V is TRBV2 and J is TRBJ2-1; 10 nucleotides agree with TRBD2. The CDR3 has 15 amino acids. Germline V gene lookup returns CDR1 SNHLY and CDR2 FYNNEI. J gave up 8 bases and V 5 bases, and 9 bases lay outside the gene matches. The CDR3 nucleotides read TGTGCCAGCAGTAAGACTAGCGGGTCTCTCCATGAGCAGTTCTTC. Amino acids: CASSKTSGSLHEQFF.

J is TRBJ1-1 and V is TRBV20-1; a possible D gene is TRBD1 (5 bases). V was clipped by 3 bases and J by 5 bases, with 13 bases between them. The CDR3 totals 13 residues. Looked up from germline, CDR1 is DFQATT and CDR2 is SNEGSKA (reference sequence). The DNA for the CDR3 is TGCAGTGCTAGGTCCGGGGGAAAGACTGAAGCTTTCTTT. Its translation is CSARSGGKTEAFF.

A remark on this clonotype: The conserved final phenylalanine or tryptophan is absent from the CDR3, which likely points to a read error. The chain joins TRBV20-1 to TRBJ2-5; 12 bases are a match to TRBD2. Trimming at V came to 5 bases and at J to 11 bases, leaving 21 bases not matched to a gene. The germline V gene encodes CDR1 DFQATT and CDR2 SNEGSKA (reference sequence). This CDR3 has 17 amino acids. The CDR3 coding sequence is TGCAGTGCTGCGACTAGCGGGGGTCAAACGTTTACCAATGAGCAGTACCTC. Translating gives CSAATSGGQTFTNEQYL.